Each of the 17 T cell receptor beta chains below was sequenced from the same sample in a study of response to subunit inactivated influenza vaccine. Via MiXCR, TCRdb re-called the RT-PCR reads, giving one row per CDR3 protein. Among about 570,000 distinct CDR3 sequences, 10% to 15% were seen once, and the ten largest hold 10%. The sample here was PBMCs from blood, taken on the day of vaccination. These receptor sequences come from a man aged 45-60 years who received an inactivated influenza vaccine.

The chain is built from TRBV6-1 and TRBJ2-2, with D possibly TRBD1 on 6 matching bases. The CDR3 totals 14 residues. Germline CDR1 reads MNHNS; CDR2 reads SASEGT. With 7 bases removed from V and 4 bases from J, the gap between germline ends came to 13 bases. CDR3 sequence: CASMWGRSTGELFF. In DNA form, the CDR3 reads TGTGCCAGCATGTGGGGGCGTAGCACCGGGGAGCTGTTTTTT.

This chain links TRBV18 with TRBJ2-3; D may be TRBD1 or TRBD2 (5 bases each). This CDR3 contains 16 residues. CDR1 and CDR2 from the germline V gene are KGHSH and LQKENI. V was clipped by 2 bases and J by 2 bases, with 14 bases between them. The CDR3 reads CASSPIPGPITDTQYF. The DNA of the CDR3 is TGTGCCAGCTCACCAATTCCGGGACCTATCACAGATACGCAGTATTTT.

The gene calls are TRBV20-1 and TRBJ2-1; no reliable D call. Germline lookup yields CDR1 DFQATT and CDR2 SNEGSKA (reference sequence). V shed 0 bases and J shed 6 bases, with 15 bases lying between them. This CDR3 comprises 15 residues. The CDR3 DNA sequence: TGCAGTGCTAGAGATTTTCGGAAAACCAGCAATGAGCAGTTCTTC. Its protein product is CSARDFRKTSNEQFF.

The V gene is TRBV28, the J gene TRBJ2-7, with 8 bases aligning to TRBD1. CDR3 length equals 15 residues. V lost 4 bases to trimming and J lost 3 bases; unmatched junction nucleotides: 8. Germline loops: CDR1 MDHEN, CDR2 SYDVKM. The CDR3 DNA sequence: TGTGCCAGCAGTTACAAGACAGGGGCGTTCTACGAGCAGTACTTC. It encodes CASSYKTGAFYEQYF.

The chain has TRBV20-1 and TRBJ2-2, with 8 positions matching TRBD2. CDR1 is DFQATT and CDR2 is SNEGSKA in the germline V gene (reference sequence). This CDR3 is 14 amino acids long. V shed 6 bases and J 5 bases; nucleotides not matched to a gene: 8. The CDR3 region is CSAPGLGETGELFF. Written as DNA, the CDR3 is TGCAGTGCGCCGGGACTAGGCGAGACCGGGGAGCTGTTTTTT.

There are a few counts of this clonotype. V and J are TRBV16 and TRBJ1-5; the match to TRBD1 covers 8 bases. Germline CDR1 is KGHSY and CDR2 is FQNENV. V trimming: 1 base; J trimming: 5 bases; junction bases outside the gene matches: 10. The CDR3 extends over 17 amino acids. The CDR3 sequence is CASSQYGSDRGYQPQHF. The CDR3 DNA follows: TGTGCCAGCAGCCAATATGGATCAGACAGGGGTTATCAGCCCCAGCATTTT.

J is TRBJ2-7 and V is TRBV4-2; D may be TRBD1 or TRBD2 (5 bases each). The CDR3 spans 15 residues. Germline values: CDR1 LGHNA, CDR2 YNFKEQ. The germline V and J ends were trimmed by 0 bases and 3 bases, with 12 bases remaining between them. CDR3 sequence (DNA): TGTGCCAGCAGCCAAGATTGGATTGGGGGCTACGAGCAGTACTTC. Translating gives CASSQDWIGGYEQYF.

There are many counts of this clonotype. The gene calls are TRBV12-3 or TRBV12-4 and TRBJ2-7, with 7 bases matching TRBD2. The CDR3 contains 13 residues. V shed 4 bases, J shed 4 bases, and the junction held 4 bases outside the gene matches. DNA for the CDR3: TGTGCCAGCAGTTCGACTAGCCGTTACGAGCAGTACTTC. Translation: CASSSTSRYEQYF.

The table lists this clonotype with many counts. The rearrangement uses TRBV28 and TRBJ2-1; 8 bases agree with TRBD2. Trimming at V came to 0 bases and at J to 3 bases, leaving 1 base not matched to a gene. This CDR3 region has 15 residues. Germline V gene data show CDR1 as MDHEN and CDR2 as SYDVKM. CDR3 DNA sequence: TGTGCCAGCAGTTTATGGCGGGGGGTCTACAATGAGCAGTTCTTC. It translates to CASSLWRGVYNEQFF.

This clonotype was detected only a few times. The CDR3 nucleotides read TGTGCCAGCAGCTTAGAAGGCACGCGCTACACCTTC. Residues: CASSLEGTRYTF. The chain carries TRBV7-2 and TRBJ1-2; no clear D gene. Germline V gene data show CDR1 as SGHTA and CDR2 as FQGNSA. The CDR3 has 12 residues. The V end lost 1 base, the J end lost 9 bases, and 9 bases lay between the germline ends.

This clonotype occurred a few times. This rearrangement joins TRBV7-2 to TRBJ2-5; weak D call: TRBD1 (5 bases). CDR1 is SGHTA and CDR2 is FQGNSA in the germline V gene. Trimming removed 1 base at V and 1 base at J, with 10 bases between. This CDR3 is 15 amino acids long. The CDR3 protein is CASSLDQGPQETQYF. The CDR3 bases are TGTGCCAGCAGCTTAGACCAGGGCCCCCAAGAGACCCAGTACTTC.

This clonotype was seen only a few times. This chain uses TRBV5-1 with TRBJ2-7, with TRBD1 matching over 7 bases. This CDR3 region has 15 residues. The V gene's germline CDR1 is SGHRS and CDR2 YFSETQ. V shed 0 bases and J 2 bases; nucleotides not matched to a gene: 5. CDR3 DNA sequence: TGCGCCAGCAGCTTGGAGGGGACAGACCCCTACGAGCAGTACTTC. Translation gives CASSLEGTDPYEQYF. The whole variable domain, filled in from reference TRBV5-1 and TRBJ2-7, reads KAGVTQTPRYLIKTRGQQVTLSCSPISGHRSVSWYQQTPGQGLQFLFEYFSETQRNKGNFPGRFSGRQFSNSRSEMNVSTLELGDSALYLCASSLEGTDPYEQYFGPGTRLTVT.

The CDR3 DNA is TGCAGTGCTAGAGGGACAGGGGGTTACCAAGAGACCCAGTACTTC. Amino acids: CSARGTGGYQETQYF. This chain uses TRBV20-1 with TRBJ2-5; 10 positions match TRBD1. The CDR3 is 15 amino acids. The germline V gene has CDR1 DFQATT and CDR2 SNEGSKA (reference sequence). J was trimmed by 0 bases and V by 1 base; bases with no gene match: 2.

This clonotype was seen more than once but under ten times. V and J are TRBV6-5 and TRBJ2-3; 9 bases map to TRBD2. This CDR3 comprises 16 residues. V dropped 3 bases and J dropped 5; count of bases not matched to a gene: 9. Per the germline V gene, CDR1 is MNHEY and CDR2 is SVGAGI. CDR3 protein: CASSYSSGARGDTQYF. The CDR3 DNA reads as TGTGCCAGCAGTTATTCTAGCGGGGCCCGCGGAGATACGCAGTATTTT.

The chain links TRBV28 to TRBJ2-4; D is uncertain. Germline CDR1 reads MDHEN; CDR2 reads SYDVKM. Trimming stripped 4 bases from V and 12 bases from J, with 13 bases between. There are 12 residues in the CDR3. The CDR3 DNA follows: TGTGCCAGCAGTTCGGCCGGACGATATCAGTACTTC. Translated, it gives CASSSAGRYQYF.

This clonotype was counted only a few times. In nucleotides, the CDR3 is TGTGCCACCAGTGATGAGGGCTATGGGGAGACCCAGTACTTC. This sequence encodes CATSDEGYGETQYF. The V gene is TRBV24-1, the J gene TRBJ2-5; D may be TRBD2 (5 bases). Trimming shortened V by 3 bases and J by 5 bases, and 12 bases separated the two germline ends. CDR1 and CDR2 from the germline V gene are KGHDR and SFDVKD. The CDR3 has 14 amino acids.

The table lists this clonotype with many counts. The rearrangement uses TRBV5-1 and TRBJ2-7, with 10 nucleotides matching TRBD2. The CDR3 runs to 20 residues. Trimming at V came to 2 bases and at J to 5 bases, leaving 22 bases not matched to a gene. Germline V lookup: CDR1 SGHRS, CDR2 YFSETQ. In DNA, the CDR3 is TGCGCCAGCAGCTTAGGTCTCAGCGGGGGGGGCAGGTTTTCGGTCGACGAGCAGTACTTC. Amino acids: CASSLGLSGGGRFSVDEQYF.